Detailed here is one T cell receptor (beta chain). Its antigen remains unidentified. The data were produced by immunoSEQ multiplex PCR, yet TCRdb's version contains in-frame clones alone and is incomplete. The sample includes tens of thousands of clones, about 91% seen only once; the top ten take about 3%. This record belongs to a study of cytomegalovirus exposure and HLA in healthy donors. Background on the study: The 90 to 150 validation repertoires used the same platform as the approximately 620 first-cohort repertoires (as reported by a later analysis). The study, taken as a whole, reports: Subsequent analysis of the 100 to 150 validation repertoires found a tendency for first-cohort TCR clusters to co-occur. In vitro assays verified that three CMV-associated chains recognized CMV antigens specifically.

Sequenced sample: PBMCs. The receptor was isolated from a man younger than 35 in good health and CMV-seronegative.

The CDR3 spells CASSRTSGKAETQYF. The CDR3 region has the DNA TGTGCCAGCAGCCGGACTAGCGGGAAGGCAGAGACCCAGTACTTC. This sequence joins TRBV11-1 and TRBJ2-5; TRBD2 matches 12 bases. V shed 5 bases and J 4 bases; nucleotides not matched to a gene: 5. Germline V gene data show CDR1 as SGHAT and CDR2 as FQDESV (reference sequence). This CDR3 region has 15 residues. The full variable domain, rest sourced from reference TRBV11-1 and TRBJ2-5, is EAEVAQSPRYKITEKSQAVAFWCDPISGHATLYWYRQILGQGPELLVQFQDESVVDDSQLPKDRFSAERLKGVDSTLKIQPAELGDSAMYLCASSRTSGKAETQYFGPGTRLLVL.